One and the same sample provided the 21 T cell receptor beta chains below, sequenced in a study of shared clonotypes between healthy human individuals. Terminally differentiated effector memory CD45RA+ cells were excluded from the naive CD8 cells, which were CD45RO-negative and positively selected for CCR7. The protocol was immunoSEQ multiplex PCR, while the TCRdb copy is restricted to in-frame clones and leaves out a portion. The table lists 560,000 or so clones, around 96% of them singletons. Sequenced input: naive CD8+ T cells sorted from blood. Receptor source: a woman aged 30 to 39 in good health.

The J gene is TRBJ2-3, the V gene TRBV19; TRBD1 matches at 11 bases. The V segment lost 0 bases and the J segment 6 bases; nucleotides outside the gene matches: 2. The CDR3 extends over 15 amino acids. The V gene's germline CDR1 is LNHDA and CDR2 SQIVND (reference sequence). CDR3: CASSIDGDRGDTQYF. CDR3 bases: TGTGCCAGTAGTATAGATGGGGACAGGGGGGATACGCAGTATTTT.

The CDR3 sequence: CASSQDPGGPEAFF. The CDR3 region has the DNA TGTGCCAGCAGCCAAGATCCGGGGGGGCCTGAAGCTTTCTTT. The chain joins TRBV4-2 to TRBJ1-1; perhaps TRBD1 as D (6 bases). V was pared by 0 bases and J by 6 bases, with 11 bases between. This CDR3 comprises 14 residues. The germline gives CDR1 LGHNA, CDR2 YNFKEQ.

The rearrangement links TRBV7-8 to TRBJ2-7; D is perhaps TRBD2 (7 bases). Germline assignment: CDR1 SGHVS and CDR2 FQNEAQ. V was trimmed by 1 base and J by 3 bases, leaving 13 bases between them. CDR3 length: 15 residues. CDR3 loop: CASSLGGGRIYEQYF. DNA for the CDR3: TGTGCCAGCAGCTTAGGCGGGGGCAGAATCTACGAGCAGTACTTC.

Written as DNA, the CDR3 is TGCGCCAGCAGTGAGCAACCTTCCTACGAGCAGTACTTC. It is translated as CASSEQPSYEQYF. V and J are TRBV10-1 and TRBJ2-7, with no clear D. CDR1 and CDR2 (germline): WNHNN, SYGVQD (reference sequence). Trimming removed 2 bases from V and 1 base from J, with 6 bases in between. The length of the CDR3 is 13 residues.

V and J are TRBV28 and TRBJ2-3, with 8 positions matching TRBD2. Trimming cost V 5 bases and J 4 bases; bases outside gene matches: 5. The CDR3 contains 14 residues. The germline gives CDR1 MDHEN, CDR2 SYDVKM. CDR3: CASSLSGSADTQYF. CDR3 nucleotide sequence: TGTGCCAGCAGTCTAAGCGGGAGTGCAGATACGCAGTATTTT.

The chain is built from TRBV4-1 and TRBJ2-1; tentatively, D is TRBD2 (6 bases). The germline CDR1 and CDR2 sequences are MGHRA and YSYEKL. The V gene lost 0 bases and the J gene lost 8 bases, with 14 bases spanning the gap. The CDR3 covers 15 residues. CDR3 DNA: TGCGCCAGCAGCCAAGATGGGGGGAGGCTGGATGAGCAGTTCTTC. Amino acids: CASSQDGGRLDEQFF.

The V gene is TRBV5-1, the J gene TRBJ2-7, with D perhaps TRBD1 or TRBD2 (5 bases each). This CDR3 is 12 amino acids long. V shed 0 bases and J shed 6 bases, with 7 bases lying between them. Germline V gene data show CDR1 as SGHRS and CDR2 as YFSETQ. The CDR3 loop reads CASSLVGVEQYF. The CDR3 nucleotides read TGCGCCAGCAGCTTGGTGGGGGTCGAGCAGTACTTC.

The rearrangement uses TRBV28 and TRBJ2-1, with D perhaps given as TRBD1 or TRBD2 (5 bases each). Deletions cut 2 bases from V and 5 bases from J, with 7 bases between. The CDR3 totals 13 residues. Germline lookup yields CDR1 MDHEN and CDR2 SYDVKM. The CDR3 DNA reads TGTGCCAGCAGTTTACAGGGAGACAATGAGCAGTTCTTC. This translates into CASSLQGDNEQFF.

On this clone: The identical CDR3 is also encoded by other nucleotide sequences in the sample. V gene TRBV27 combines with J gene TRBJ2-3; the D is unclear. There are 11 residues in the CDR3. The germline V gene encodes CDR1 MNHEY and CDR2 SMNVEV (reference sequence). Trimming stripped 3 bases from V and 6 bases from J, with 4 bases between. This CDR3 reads CASSLEDTQYF. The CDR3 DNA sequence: TGTGCCAGCAGTTTGGAGGATACGCAGTATTTT.

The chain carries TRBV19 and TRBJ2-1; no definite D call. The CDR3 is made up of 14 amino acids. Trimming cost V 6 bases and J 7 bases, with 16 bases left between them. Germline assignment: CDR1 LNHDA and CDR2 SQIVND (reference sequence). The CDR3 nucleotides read TGTGCCAGTAGAGCACATAGATCTAGTAATGAGCAGTTCTTC. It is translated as CASRAHRSSNEQFF.

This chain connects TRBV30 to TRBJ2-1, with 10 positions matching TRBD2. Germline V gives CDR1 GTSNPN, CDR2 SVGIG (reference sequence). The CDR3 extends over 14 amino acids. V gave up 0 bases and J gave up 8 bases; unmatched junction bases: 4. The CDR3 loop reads CAWSVAGGPDEQFF. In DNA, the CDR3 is TGTGCCTGGAGTGTAGCGGGAGGGCCCGATGAGCAGTTCTTC.

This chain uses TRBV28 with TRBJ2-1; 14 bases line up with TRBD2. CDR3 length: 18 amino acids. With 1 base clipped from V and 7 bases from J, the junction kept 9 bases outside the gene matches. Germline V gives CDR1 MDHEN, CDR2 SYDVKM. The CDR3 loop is CASSLYGLAGGELNEQFF. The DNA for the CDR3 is TGTGCCAGCAGTTTATATGGACTAGCGGGAGGTGAGTTGAATGAGCAGTTCTTC. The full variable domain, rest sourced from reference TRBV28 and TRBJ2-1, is DVKVTQSSRYLVKRTGEKVFLECVQDMDHENMFWYRQDPGLGLRLIYFSYDVKMKEKGDIPEGYSVSREKKERFSLILESASTNQTSMYLCASSLYGLAGGELNEQFFGPGTRLTVL.

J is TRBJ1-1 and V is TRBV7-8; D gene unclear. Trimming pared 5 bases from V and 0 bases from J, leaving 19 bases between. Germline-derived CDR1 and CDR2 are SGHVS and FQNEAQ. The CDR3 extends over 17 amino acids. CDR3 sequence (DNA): TGTGCCAGCAGCAACTTACCTCGGACGGACTTGAACACTGAAGCTTTCTTT. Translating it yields CASSNLPRTDLNTEAFF.

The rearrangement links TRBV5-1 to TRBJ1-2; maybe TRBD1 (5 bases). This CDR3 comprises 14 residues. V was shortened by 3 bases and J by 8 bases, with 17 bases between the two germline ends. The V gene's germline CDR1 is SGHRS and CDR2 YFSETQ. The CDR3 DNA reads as TGCGCCAGCAGCTGGAGCGGGGGGAATGAGGGCTACACCTTC. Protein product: CASSWSGGNEGYTF.

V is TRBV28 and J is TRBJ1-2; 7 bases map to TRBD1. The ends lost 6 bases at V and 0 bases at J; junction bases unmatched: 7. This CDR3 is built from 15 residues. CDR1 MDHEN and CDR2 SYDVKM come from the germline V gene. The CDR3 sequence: CASRSGTASNYGYTF. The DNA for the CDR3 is TGTGCCAGCAGGTCCGGGACAGCTTCTAACTATGGCTACACCTTC.

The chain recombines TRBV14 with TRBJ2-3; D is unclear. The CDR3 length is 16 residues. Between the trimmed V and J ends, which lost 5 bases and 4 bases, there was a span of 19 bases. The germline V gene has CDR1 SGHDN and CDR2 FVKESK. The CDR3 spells CASSDLFKSPADTQYF. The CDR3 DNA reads TGTGCCAGCAGCGACCTTTTTAAATCGCCGGCAGATACGCAGTATTTT.

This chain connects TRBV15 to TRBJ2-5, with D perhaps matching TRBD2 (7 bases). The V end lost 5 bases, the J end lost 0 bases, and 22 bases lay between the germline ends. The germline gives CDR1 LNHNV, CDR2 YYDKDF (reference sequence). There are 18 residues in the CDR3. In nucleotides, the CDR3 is TGTGCCACCAGCCGGGAATGGGGGCTAGCGGACTACCAAGAGACCCAGTACTTC. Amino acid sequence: CATSREWGLADYQETQYF.

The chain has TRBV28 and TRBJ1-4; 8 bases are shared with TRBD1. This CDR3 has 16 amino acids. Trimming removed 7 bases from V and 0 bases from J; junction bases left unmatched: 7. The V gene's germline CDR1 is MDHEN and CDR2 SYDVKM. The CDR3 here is CASTPTGEATNEKLFF. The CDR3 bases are TGTGCCAGCACCCCGACAGGGGAGGCAACTAATGAAAAACTGTTTTTT.

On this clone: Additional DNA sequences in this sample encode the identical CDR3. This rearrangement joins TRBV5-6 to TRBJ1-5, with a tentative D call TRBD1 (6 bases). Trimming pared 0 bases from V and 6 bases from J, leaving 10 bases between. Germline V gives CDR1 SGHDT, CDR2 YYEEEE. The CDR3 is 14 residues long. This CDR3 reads CASSLGGGGQPQHF. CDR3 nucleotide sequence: TGTGCCAGCAGCTTGGGTGGGGGCGGTCAGCCCCAGCATTTT.

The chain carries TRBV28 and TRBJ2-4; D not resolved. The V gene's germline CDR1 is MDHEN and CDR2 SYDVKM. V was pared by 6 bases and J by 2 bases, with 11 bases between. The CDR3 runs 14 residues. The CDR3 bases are TGTGCCAGCAGCCTCGGGCGGACCAAAAACATTCAGTACTTC. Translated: CASSLGRTKNIQYF.

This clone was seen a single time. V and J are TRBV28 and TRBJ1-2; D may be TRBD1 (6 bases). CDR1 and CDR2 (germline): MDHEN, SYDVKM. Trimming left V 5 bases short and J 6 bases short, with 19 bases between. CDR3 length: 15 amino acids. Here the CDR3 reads CASSGYREDSDGYTF. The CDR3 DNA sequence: TGTGCCAGCAGTGGATACCGCGAGGACAGCGATGGCTACACCTTC.